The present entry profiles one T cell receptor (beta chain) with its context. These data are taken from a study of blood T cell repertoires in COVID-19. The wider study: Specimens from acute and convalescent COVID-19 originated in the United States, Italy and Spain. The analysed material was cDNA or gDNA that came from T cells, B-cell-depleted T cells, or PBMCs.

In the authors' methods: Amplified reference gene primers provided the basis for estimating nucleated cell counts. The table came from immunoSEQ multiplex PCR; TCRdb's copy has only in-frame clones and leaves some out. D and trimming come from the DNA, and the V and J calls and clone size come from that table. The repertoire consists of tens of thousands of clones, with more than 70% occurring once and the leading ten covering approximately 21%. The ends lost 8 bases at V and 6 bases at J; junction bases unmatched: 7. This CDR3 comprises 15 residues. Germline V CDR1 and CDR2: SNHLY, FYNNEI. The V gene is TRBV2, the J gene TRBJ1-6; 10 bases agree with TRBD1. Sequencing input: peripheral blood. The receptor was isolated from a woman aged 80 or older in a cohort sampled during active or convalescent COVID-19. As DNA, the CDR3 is TGTGCCAGCCGGGACAGGGGAATAGTTAATTCACCCCTCCACTTT. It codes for CASRDRGIVNSPLHF.